This passage covers 7 T cell receptor beta chains from one sample sequenced in a study of vaccination and CD4 T cells after COVID-19. Treatment described: roughly 10-day PBMC culture with coronavirus spike peptide pools or control peptides (ViraFEST assay). With the Oncomine TCR Beta short-read assay, DNA from cultured CD4+ T cells was sequenced. A single record per CDR3 protein comes from TCRdb applying MiXCR to the PCR reads. The sample records about 18,000 distinct CDR3 sequences, 50% to 60% being singletons. No antigen has been identified for these receptors. The sample consisted of CD4+ T cells from blood, cultured in vitro, taken before SARS-CoV-2 vaccination. These receptors were taken from a human donor who had recovered from COVID-19.

The chain uses TRBV19 and TRBJ1-5; D is perhaps TRBD1 (5 bases). This CDR3 contains 13 residues. CDR1 is LNHDA and CDR2 is SQIVND in the germline V gene (reference sequence). Trimming took 4 bases from V and 7 from J, leaving 11 bases between them. CDR3 bases: TGTGCCAGTAGTAACGGGGCAGAGCAGCCCCAGCATTTT. The encoded protein is CASSNGAEQPQHF.

The rearrangement joins TRBV6-5 to TRBJ1-5; tentative D call: TRBD1 (5 bases). The CDR3 is made up of 14 amino acids. The germline V gene encodes CDR1 MNHEY and CDR2 SVGAGI. The V gene lost 2 bases and the J gene lost 9 bases, with 14 bases spanning the gap. DNA for the CDR3: TGTGCCAGCAGTTACGTGGCGGGGGGAGGGCCCCAGCATTTT. Translating gives CASSYVAGGGPQHF.

This clonotype is judged medium-sized. The rearrangement links TRBV6-1 to TRBJ1-5; 7 nucleotides match TRBD1. J lost 3 bases, V lost 6 bases, and 2 bases had no gene match. The CDR3 runs to 13 residues. Per germline, CDR1 MNHNS and CDR2 SASEGT. CDR3 nucleotide sequence: TGTGCCAGCAGCGGGACAGACAATCAGCCCCAGCATTTT. This gives the protein CASSGTDNQPQHF.

This chain connects TRBV6-1 to TRBJ2-2; 12 bases match TRBD2. After removal of 5 bases from V and 7 bases from J, the junction contained 8 bases not matched to a gene. This CDR3 is 16 amino acids long. The germline gives CDR1 MNHNS, CDR2 SASEGT. CDR3 sequence: CASSPRLAGVGGELFF. CDR3 bases: TGTGCCAGCAGTCCACGACTAGCGGGAGTCGGCGGGGAGCTGTTTTTT.

The chain recombines TRBV6-4 with TRBJ2-7, with D perhaps matching TRBD1 or TRBD2 (5 bases each). CDR1 is MRHNA, CDR2 SNTAGT, per germline. This CDR3 has 16 amino acids. V lost 7 bases to trimming and J lost 3 bases, with 22 bases between them. This chain's CDR3 is CASTCPGPLQHYEQYF. DNA of the CDR3: TGTGCCAGCACCTGTCCGGGACCCCTTCAACACTACGAGCAGTACTTC.

For the CDR3, the DNA is TGTGCCACCAGCGTGTCAGGGGGCCCATACGAGCAGTACTTC. Its translation: CATSVSGGPYEQYF. The rearrangement joins TRBV15 to TRBJ2-7, with 8 bases matching TRBD1. The CDR3 contains 14 residues. Per the germline V gene, CDR1 is LNHNV and CDR2 is YYDKDF (reference sequence). J lost 4 bases, V lost 5 bases, and 7 bases had no gene match.

This clonotype was seen a handful of times. The chain is built from TRBV2 and TRBJ1-5; no reliable D call. The CDR3 spans 14 residues. Germline values: CDR1 SNHLY, CDR2 FYNNEI. V lost 7 bases to trimming and J lost 3 bases, with 13 bases between them. The CDR3 here is CASMRSQNNQPQHF. CDR3 coding DNA: TGTGCCAGCATGAGGTCACAGAACAATCAGCCCCAGCATTTT.